These T cell receptor beta chains were read from a single sample in a study of T cell changes during pregnancy in multiple sclerosis. Here immunoSEQ multiplex PCR was the method, and the copy in TCRdb shows in-frame clones only, minus some. The sample comprises some 40,000 clones, roughly 94% of which are singletons, and more than 1.5% rests with the top ten. The source material was peripheral blood, sampled in the third trimester of pregnancy. The receptors were sampled from a female donor with multiple sclerosis, enrolled in a pregnancy study. Both conserved end residues are part of each CDR3. The D gene is left open where the match is weak. Size is stated for part of the rows, as once, few or many counts, or as a class when the clone is expanded.

size | J | V | D | DNA | CDR3
once | TRBJ1-2 | TRBV30 | . | TGTGCCTGGAGTCGACTCCTCTACACCTTC | CAWSRLLYTF
. | TRBJ1-1 | TRBV28 | . | TGTGCCAGCAGTTTATTGAGGAAGAACACTGAAGCTTTCTTT | CASSLLRKNTEAFF
. | TRBJ1-5 | TRBV7-8 | . | TGTGCCAGCAGTCGTACCGGGGGAAGCAATCAGCCCCAGCATTTT | CASSRTGGSNQPQHF
. | TRBJ1-6 | TRBV6-5 | TRBD1 | TGTGCCAGCAGTTACTCGCCGGGGACAGGGAATTCACCCCTCCACTTT | CASSYSPGTGNSPLHF
once | TRBJ1-6 | TRBV6-5 | . | TGTGCCAGCAGCCCCGGGTTTGCAGATAATTCACCCCTCCACTTT | CASSPGFADNSPLHF
few | TRBJ1-4 | TRBV7-8 | . | TGTGCCAGCAGCTTAGGATGGCAGGGATCTGAAAAACTGTTTTTT | CASSLGWQGSEKLFF
. | TRBJ1-4 | TRBV11-2 | . | TGTGCCAGCAGCTTAGGTGCAGGGGTGCCTGAAAAACTGTTTTTT | CASSLGAGVPEKLFF
. | TRBJ2-1 | TRBV28 | TRBD2 | TGTGCCAGCAGTAAACTAGCGGGAGGAAACAATGAGCAGTTCTTC | CASSKLAGGNNEQFF
. | TRBJ1-6 | TRBV27 | . | TGTGCCAGCAGTTTATTCGGGGACGGGGGTAATAATTCACCCCTCCACTTT | CASSLFGDGGNNSPLHF
. | TRBJ1-1 | TRBV27 | . | TGTGCCAGCAGCTGGGGCAGAGGCACTGAAGCTTTCTTT | CASSWGRGTEAFF
. | TRBJ2-1 | TRBV5-1 | . | TGCGCCAGCAGCTTGGTCGCGGCCCGGGGTTTTCATGAGCAGTTCTTC | CASSLVAARGFHEQFF
. | TRBJ1-2 | TRBV19 | TRBD1 | TGTGCCAGTAGTATCGGGACAGGGACTAACTATGGCTACACCTTC | CASSIGTGTNYGYTF
. | TRBJ1-1 | TRBV7-2 | TRBD1 | TGTGCCAGCAGCTTAGGCCCGGGACAGGGGGACACTGAAGCTTTCTTT | CASSLGPGQGDTEAFF
. | TRBJ1-1 | TRBV5-4 | TRBD1 | TGTGCCAGCAGCGCGCGACAGGGAAAGAACACTGAAGCTTTCTTT | CASSARQGKNTEAFF
. | TRBJ1-5 | TRBV7-9 | . | TGTGCCAGCAGCTTACTCAATCAGCCCCAGCATTTT | CASSLLNQPQHF
. | TRBJ1-6 | TRBV4-2 | . | TGTGCCAGCAGCCAAGGGGGGCAGATAAATTCACCCCTCCACTTT | CASSQGGQINSPLHF
. | TRBJ2-7 | TRBV7-8 | . | TGTGCCAGCAGCCGACGTTTTGGCAGGGCCCACGAGCAGTACTTC | CASSRRFGRAHEQYF
. | TRBJ1-5 | TRBV7-9 | . | TGTGCCAGCAGTCCAGGCCTGAACAATCAGCCCCAGCATTTT | CASSPGLNNQPQHF
. | TRBJ1-3 | TRBV28 | TRBD1 | TGTGCCAGCAGTCTGAAACTGACAGGGGGCACTGGAAACACCATATATTTT | CASSLKLTGGTGNTIYF
. | TRBJ2-1 | TRBV9 | TRBD1 | TGTGCCAGCAGCGTAGGACAGGGGGGGAACAATGAGCAGTTCTTC | CASSVGQGGNNEQFF
. | TRBJ2-6 | TRBV13 | . | TGTGCCAGCAGCCGAAGGGGGGGCGCTGGGGCCAACGTCCTGACTTTC | CASSRRGGAGANVLTF
once | TRBJ2-5 | TRBV7-6 | . | TGTGCCAGCAGCCTTAATGGTGTCAGGCAAGAGACCCAGTACTTC | CASSLNGVRQETQYF
. | TRBJ2-2 | TRBV28 | TRBD1 | TGTGCCAGCAGTTTGAGGGGGCGCGACACCGGGGAGCTGTTTTTT | CASSLRGRDTGELFF
. | TRBJ1-5 | TRBV6-6 | . | TGTGCCAGCAGCTTAGCCGGAGATTATAGCAATCAGCCCCAGCATTTT | CASSLAGDYSNQPQHF
. | TRBJ2-3 | TRBV9 | TRBD1 | TGTGCCAGCAGCGGACTGACAGGGTGGGGGGATACGCAGTATTTT | CASSGLTGWGDTQYF
. | TRBJ1-2 | TRBV7-2 | . | TGTGCCAGCACCGAAGCCCCATGGCAGGGCGGCTACACCTTC | CASTEAPWQGGYTF
. | TRBJ2-1 | TRBV4-1 | TRBD1 | TGCGCCAGCGCCCAGCCGGACAGGCCATACAATGAGCAGTTCTTC | CASAQPDRPYNEQFF
. | TRBJ2-7 | TRBV13 | TRBD1 | TGTGCCAGCAGCTTGGGACAGGGGAATTTAGGAGCGCAGTACTTC | CASSLGQGNLGAQYF
. | TRBJ2-7 | TRBV30 | . | TGTGCCTGGAGCCGCCCGGGAGATCGGTCCTACGAGCAGTACTTC | CAWSRPGDRSYEQYF
. | TRBJ1-6 | TRBV27 | TRBD1 | TGTGCCAGCAGTTTATACGACAGGGGGGATTCACCCCTCCACTTT | CASSLYDRGDSPLHF
. | TRBJ2-3 | TRBV20-1 | . | TGCAGTGGACAGTCGACAGATACGCAGTATTTT | CSGQSTDTQYF
. | TRBJ2-7 | TRBV28 | . | TGTGCCAGCAGGTTCACTGGGAGGACCTACGAGCAGTACTTC | CASRFTGRTYEQYF
. | TRBJ1-1 | TRBV10-2 | . | TGCGCCAGCACCCCAGGGACAAAGGGAGCTTTCTTT | CASTPGTKGAFF
. | TRBJ2-7 | TRBV7-2 | . | TGTGCCAGCAGCACCGAGAGGGGGATACTGGGCCCCGAGCAGTACTTC | CASSTERGILGPEQYF
. | TRBJ2-7 | TRBV11-2 | . | TGTGCCAGCAGCTTAGTAGAGTCGGGGCAGTACTTC | CASSLVESGQYF
. | TRBJ2-7 | TRBV7-3 | TRBD1 | TGTGCCAGCAGCTCGACTCCGGGACAGGGCCAGGGGGTGCAGTACTTC | CASSSTPGQGQGVQYF
. | TRBJ2-7 | TRBV4-1 | . | TGCGCCAGCAGCCAAGACGCTGTTGCAGGGCAGAACTACGAGCAGTACTTC | CASSQDAVAGQNYEQYF
. | TRBJ2-1 | TRBV7-3 | TRBD2 | TGTGCCAGCAGCTTAAAGGTAGCGGGAGCGTACAATGAGCAGTTCTTC | CASSLKVAGAYNEQFF